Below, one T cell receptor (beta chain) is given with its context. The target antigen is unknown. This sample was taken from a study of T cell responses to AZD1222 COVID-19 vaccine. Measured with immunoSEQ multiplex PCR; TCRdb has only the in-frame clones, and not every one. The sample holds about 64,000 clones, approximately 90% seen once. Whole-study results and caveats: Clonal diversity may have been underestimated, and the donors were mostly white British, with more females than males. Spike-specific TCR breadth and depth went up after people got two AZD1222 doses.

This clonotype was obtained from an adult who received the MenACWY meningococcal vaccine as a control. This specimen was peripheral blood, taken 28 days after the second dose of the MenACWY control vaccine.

The CDR3, as DNA: TGTGCCAGCAGTCCACCCGTCTCATCGACGGGGACCCAGTACTTC. It is translated as CASSPPVSSTGTQYF. This chain links TRBV6-5 with TRBJ2-5; D not certain. The germline CDR1 and CDR2 sequences are MNHEY and SVGAGI. Trimming took off 5 bases at V and 7 bases at J, with 20 bases between the two ends. The CDR3 loop spans 15 amino acids.